The 25 T cell receptor beta chains listed next were all sequenced from one sample in a study of OX40 agonist ivuxolimab in advanced cancers. TCRdb's copy holds only in-frame clones and misses some; the assay was immunoSEQ multiplex PCR. The table shows 85,000 to 90,000 clones, with 85% to 90% occurring only once. The sequenced sample was CD4+ or CD8+ T cells sorted from blood, obtained in a trial of the OX40 agonist ivuxolimab. These receptors all come from an adult with an advanced solid tumor such as melanoma, head and neck, liver or kidney cancer.

This chain uses TRBV20-1 with TRBJ2-1; no clear D gene. The germline gives CDR1 DFQATT, CDR2 SNEGSKA (reference sequence). V shed 3 bases and J shed 9 bases, with 6 bases lying between them. The CDR3 is 10 residues long. The CDR3 DNA reads as TGCAGTGCTAGTTCGGGTGAGCAGTTCTTC. Its protein product is CSASSGEQFF.

V usage is TRBV6-6 and J usage is TRBJ2-5; possible D gene TRBD1, 6 bases. Looked up from germline, CDR1 is MNHNY and CDR2 is SVGAGI (reference sequence). The CDR3 length is 14 residues. Trimming took off 4 bases at V and 1 base at J, with 10 bases between the two ends. For the CDR3, the DNA is TGTGCCAGCAGTTTAAGACAGGTCCAAGAGACCCAGTACTTC. This encodes CASSLRQVQETQYF.

The chain links TRBV6-5 to TRBJ2-3; a possible D gene is TRBD2 (7 bases). From germline, CDR1 is MNHEY and CDR2 SVGAGI. This CDR3 is built from 14 residues. The ends were cut back, 6 bases at V and 0 bases at J, with 10 bases in the middle. CDR3 region: CASRAGASTDTQYF. The DNA for the CDR3 is TGTGCCAGCAGGGCGGGGGCTAGCACAGATACGCAGTATTTT.

The J gene is TRBJ1-2, the V gene TRBV30, with a weak D call TRBD1 (6 bases). The CDR3 sequence is 15 residues long. Trimming left V 0 bases short and J 4 bases short, with 15 bases between. CDR1 and CDR2 (germline): GTSNPN, SVGIG (reference sequence). The CDR3 reads CAWSVPGQVFYGYTF. CDR3 DNA sequence: TGTGCCTGGAGTGTACCGGGACAAGTATTCTATGGCTACACCTTC.

This clone was observed a handful of times. The chain has TRBV29-1 and TRBJ1-1; D is uncertain. Deletions cut 4 bases from V and 2 bases from J, with 8 bases between. There are 12 residues in the CDR3. The germline gives CDR1 SQVTM, CDR2 ANQGSEA. The CDR3 sequence: CSVGTGNTEAFF. As DNA, the CDR3 is TGCAGCGTTGGAACGGGAAACACTGAAGCTTTCTTT.

This chain joins TRBV18 and TRBJ1-1; no definite D call. V was shortened by 6 bases and J by 3 bases, with 5 bases between the two germline ends. This CDR3 has 11 amino acids. Germline V gene sequence: CDR1 KGHSH, CDR2 LQKENI. The CDR3 sequence: CASSVDTEAFF. The CDR3 nucleotides are TGTGCCAGCTCCGTTGACACTGAAGCTTTCTTT.

The chain carries TRBV4-2 and TRBJ1-5; no reliable D call. The CDR3 has 13 residues. The germline V and J ends were trimmed by 4 bases and 4 bases, with 8 bases remaining between them. CDR1 and CDR2 from the germline V gene are LGHNA and YNFKEQ. CDR3 coding DNA: TGTGCCAGCAGCCTTTCGGATAATCAGCCCCAGCATTTT. This codes for CASSLSDNQPQHF.

The V and J genes are TRBV7-2 and TRBJ1-5, with 8 nucleotides matching TRBD1. The germline gives CDR1 SGHTA, CDR2 FQGNSA. The CDR3 is 14 amino acids. With V trimmed by 7 bases and J by 6 bases, 8 bases remained unmatched. CDR3 coding DNA: TGTGCCAGCACCCTCGACAGGGGATCTCAGCCCCAGCATTTT. This translates into CASTLDRGSQPQHF.

This chain connects TRBV28 to TRBJ2-7; 7 nucleotides line up with TRBD1. Germline lookup yields CDR1 MDHEN and CDR2 SYDVKM. The CDR3 covers 14 residues. The trim removed 5 bases at V and 0 bases at J, leaving 4 bases unmatched. For the CDR3, the DNA is TGTGCCAGCAGTAGACAGGGCAGCTCCTACGAGCAGTACTTC. It translates to CASSRQGSSYEQYF.

The rearrangement uses TRBV7-2 and TRBJ2-5, with TRBD2 matching 15 bases. Trimming cost V 5 bases and J 5 bases; bases outside gene matches: 9. The CDR3 extends over 17 amino acids. CDR1 is SGHTA, CDR2 FQGNSA, per germline. CDR3 loop: CASSPRTSGGAGETQYF. DNA of the CDR3: TGTGCCAGCAGCCCTCGGACTAGCGGGGGGGCGGGGGAGACCCAGTACTTC.

The V call is TRBV10-1, the J call TRBJ2-1, with D possibly called TRBD1 or TRBD2 (6 bases each). The CDR3 extends over 16 amino acids. In germline, CDR1 is WNHNN, CDR2 SYGVQD (reference sequence). V dropped 0 bases and J dropped 6 bases, with 15 bases sitting between them. In DNA form, the CDR3 reads TGCGCCAGCAGTGAGTCGTGGGGGGCCGGATCCAATGAGCAGTTCTTC. Translated: CASSESWGAGSNEQFF.

This rearrangement joins TRBV19 to TRBJ1-3; TRBD1 matches 8 bases. This CDR3 has 14 amino acids. The germline V gene encodes CDR1 LNHDA and CDR2 SQIVND (reference sequence). With 8 bases clipped from V and 4 bases from J, the junction kept 7 bases outside the gene matches. The CDR3 here is CASRGQGPGNTIYF. The CDR3 DNA is TGTGCCAGTCGAGGACAGGGTCCAGGAAACACCATATATTTT.

The V gene is TRBV15, the J gene TRBJ1-6; D not resolved. Germline CDR1 is LNHNV and CDR2 is YYDKDF (reference sequence). The CDR3 length is 14 residues. V dropped 4 bases and J dropped 3 bases, with 7 bases sitting between them. CDR3 loop: CATSTGFYNSPLHF. The DNA of the CDR3 is TGTGCCACCAGCACAGGATTCTATAATTCACCCCTCCACTTT.

This sequence joins TRBV7-2 and TRBJ1-2; D is unclear. CDR3 length: 11 residues. V shed 8 bases and J shed 3 bases, with 7 bases lying between them. Per germline, CDR1 SGHTA and CDR2 FQGNSA. In DNA, the CDR3 is TGTGCCAGCCGCTCTGACTATGGCTACACCTTC. Protein product: CASRSDYGYTF.

The gene calls are TRBV5-6 and TRBJ1-2, with D possibly being TRBD1 (5 bases). The V end was cut by 5 bases, the J end by 5 bases, with 13 bases between. Germline loops: CDR1 SGHDT, CDR2 YYEEEE. This CDR3 contains 13 residues. In DNA form, the CDR3 reads TGTGCCAGCAGTCGGGCGGGGCTGTATGGCTACACCTTC. Its protein is CASSRAGLYGYTF.

This clone was picked up a small number of times. The chain couples TRBV4-1 to TRBJ2-2; D unclear. The germline CDR1 and CDR2 sequences are MGHRA and YSYEKL. The CDR3 length is 14 residues. V lost 0 bases to trimming and J lost 7 bases, with 9 bases between them. Here the CDR3 reads CASSQEPHFGELFF. The CDR3 DNA reads TGCGCCAGCAGCCAAGAACCTCATTTCGGGGAGCTGTTTTTT.

The chain recombines TRBV18 with TRBJ2-3; TRBD1 aligns across 7 bases. The length of the CDR3 is 15 residues. The germline CDR1 and CDR2 sequences are KGHSH and LQKENI. Losses at the gene ends were 4 bases for V and 3 bases for J; bases not matched to a gene: 7. The CDR3 region has the DNA TGTGCCAGCTCACTTTTGACAGGGAGTACAGATACGCAGTATTTT. This sequence encodes CASSLLTGSTDTQYF.

The V call is TRBV4-1, the J call TRBJ2-3; 7 nucleotides agree with TRBD2. After removal of 4 bases from V and 0 bases from J, the junction contained 4 bases not matched to a gene. Germline V gives CDR1 MGHRA, CDR2 YSYEKL. The CDR3 length is 15 residues. The CDR3 bases are TGCGCCAGCAGCCCCTTCGGGGGGAGCACAGATACGCAGTATTTT. Translating it yields CASSPFGGSTDTQYF.

This clone was picked up one time. The rearrangement uses TRBV5-6 and TRBJ2-3; no clear D gene. Trimming cost V 7 bases and J 4 bases, with 16 bases left between them. From germline, CDR1 is SGHDT and CDR2 YYEEEE. The CDR3 spans 14 residues. The CDR3 DNA reads as TGTGCCAGCGTACTACTCCAGATCGCAGATACGCAGTATTTT. As protein: CASVLLQIADTQYF.

The chain has TRBV28 and TRBJ1-4; D is uncertain. This CDR3 comprises 15 residues. V was clipped by 2 bases and J by 4 bases, with 11 bases between them. Germline CDR1 is MDHEN and CDR2 is SYDVKM. The CDR3 bases are TGTGCCAGCAGTTTAATTTCGGGGTATAATGAAAAACTGTTTTTT. Protein: CASSLISGYNEKLFF. Filled out from reference TRBV28 and TRBJ1-4, the complete variable domain reads DVKVTQSSRYLVKRTGEKVFLECVQDMDHENMFWYRQDPGLGLRLIYFSYDVKMKEKGDIPEGYSVSREKKERFSLILESASTNQTSMYLCASSLISGYNEKLFFGSGTQLSVL.

The chain combines TRBV4-1 with TRBJ2-3, with 7 bases identical to TRBD2. The CDR3 extends over 17 amino acids. The junction had 12 bases not matched to a gene; V was cut back by 1 base and J by 5 bases. Germline V gene data show CDR1 as MGHRA and CDR2 as YSYEKL. The chain's CDR3 is CASSQVGRLASGDTQYF. The CDR3 DNA reads as TGCGCCAGCAGCCAAGTAGGGCGACTAGCTAGTGGAGATACGCAGTATTTT.

This clone was recorded a few times. The rearrangement joins TRBV6-1 to TRBJ1-1, with 8 bases fitting TRBD1. The junction had 6 bases not matched to a gene; V was cut back by 2 bases and J by 1 base. This CDR3 is built from 16 residues. CDR1 is MNHNS and CDR2 is SASEGT in the germline V gene. CDR3 region: CASSEWTGRGNTEAFF. Written as DNA, the CDR3 is TGTGCCAGCAGTGAATGGACAGGGCGAGGGAACACTGAAGCTTTCTTT.

This clone was detected only once. V usage is TRBV19 and J usage is TRBJ1-5, with 7 bases matching TRBD1. The CDR3 runs to 12 residues. Per the germline V gene, CDR1 is LNHDA and CDR2 is SQIVND (reference sequence). With 7 bases clipped from V and 6 bases from J, the junction kept 3 bases outside the gene matches. CDR3 sequence reads: CASKTGTQPQHF. The CDR3 DNA is TGTGCCAGTAAGACAGGGACTCAGCCCCAGCATTTT.

In this sample, this clone turned up once. The gene calls are TRBV5-1 and TRBJ2-1, with TRBD1 matching 9 bases. This CDR3 has 15 residues. J lost 2 bases, V lost 4 bases, and 4 bases had no gene match. Germline V gene data show CDR1 as SGHRS and CDR2 as YFSETQ. DNA for the CDR3: TGCGCCAGCAGCAGGACAGGGGACCCCTACAATGAGCAGTTCTTC. This codes for CASSRTGDPYNEQFF.

CDR3 protein: CASSLVSSGSYEQFF. CDR3 nucleotide sequence: TGCGCCAGCAGCTTGGTGTCTAGCGGGAGTTATGAGCAGTTCTTC. The rearrangement joins TRBV5-1 to TRBJ2-1, with 10 bases identical to TRBD2. The V gene's germline CDR1 is SGHRS and CDR2 YFSETQ. With V trimmed by 0 bases and J by 8 bases, 5 bases remained unmatched. This CDR3 comprises 15 residues.